Below are 18 T cell receptor beta chains sequenced from a single sample in a study of control samples from healthy donors and cancer patients. The data were produced by immunoSEQ multiplex PCR, yet TCRdb's version contains in-frame clones alone and is incomplete. The data show 100,000 to 150,000 clones, 85% to 95% seen once. Sequencing used PBMCs. Source of these receptors: an older man with head and neck cancer.

The chain recombines TRBV7-8 with TRBJ1-2; 7 bases match TRBD1. Germline-derived CDR1 and CDR2 are SGHVS and FQNEAQ. J gave up 0 bases and V 1 base, and 5 bases lay outside the gene matches. The CDR3 is made up of 16 amino acids. Here the CDR3 DNA reads TGTGCCAGCAGCTTAGTTGGGACAGATGCTAACTATGGCTACACCTTC. It encodes CASSLVGTDANYGYTF.

This clone has just a few counts. The chain uses TRBV18 and TRBJ1-1; no definite D call. Germline CDR1 reads KGHSH; CDR2 reads LQKENI. There are 12 residues in the CDR3. V lost 0 bases and J 11 bases, leaving 10 bases between the germline ends. The CDR3 loop reads CASSPPDTAAFF. Written as DNA, the CDR3 is TGTGCCAGCTCACCACCCGACACGGCGGCTTTCTTT.

This rearrangement joins TRBV19 to TRBJ2-7, with 7 positions matching TRBD1. The trim removed 6 bases at V and 3 bases at J, leaving 8 bases unmatched. Germline-derived CDR1 and CDR2 are LNHDA and SQIVND (reference sequence). The CDR3 is 14 amino acids. This CDR3 is CASRVTGSNYEQYF. Here the CDR3 DNA reads TGTGCCAGTAGAGTGACAGGGTCCAACTACGAGCAGTACTTC.

The V gene is TRBV5-1, the J gene TRBJ1-2; the match to TRBD1 covers 8 bases. The CDR3 spans 15 residues. The germline V gene has CDR1 SGHRS and CDR2 YFSETQ. J lost 0 bases, V lost 4 bases, and 5 bases had no gene match. CDR3 loop: CASSRGQATNYGYTF. The CDR3 nucleotides are TGCGCCAGCAGCAGGGGACAGGCTACTAACTATGGCTACACCTTC.

The chain is built from TRBV28 and TRBJ2-7, with D perhaps matching TRBD1 or TRBD2 (5 bases each). Trimming removed 4 bases at V and 2 bases at J, with 12 bases between. Germline V gene lookup returns CDR1 MDHEN and CDR2 SYDVKM. The CDR3 totals 14 residues. The CDR3 DNA follows: TGTGCCAGCAGTTCGGGGCTGATCCCCTACGAGCAGTACTTC. Translated: CASSSGLIPYEQYF.

The rearrangement uses TRBV7-9 and TRBJ1-2, with 7 nucleotides matching TRBD1. V lost 1 base and J lost 7; bases outside the gene matches: 3. CDR3 length: 13 residues. Looked up from germline, CDR1 is SEHNR and CDR2 is FQNEAQ (reference sequence). The CDR3 region is CASSLVQGTGYTF. CDR3 DNA: TGTGCCAGCAGCTTAGTACAGGGGACTGGCTACACCTTC.

This clone showed up just once. V and J are TRBV19 and TRBJ1-5; D gene unclear. V was shortened by 8 bases and J by 0 bases, with 17 bases between the two germline ends. The length of the CDR3 is 16 residues. Germline CDR1 LNHDA, CDR2 SQIVND (reference sequence). This CDR3 reads CASGASLSYSNQPQHF. CDR3 in DNA: TGTGCCAGTGGTGCAAGTCTCTCGTATAGCAATCAGCCCCAGCATTTT.

The chain uses TRBV10-3 and TRBJ2-3; tentatively, D is TRBD1 or TRBD2 (5 bases each). This CDR3 is 15 amino acids long. With 8 bases removed from V and 6 bases from J, the gap between germline ends came to 21 bases. From germline, CDR1 is ENHRY and CDR2 SYGVKD. Here the CDR3 reads CAIQEGTRRLDTQYF. The CDR3 nucleotides are TGTGCCATCCAAGAGGGGACGAGACGTTTGGATACGCAGTATTTT.

This rearrangement joins TRBV2 to TRBJ2-5; maybe TRBD2 (6 bases). The CDR3 is made up of 15 amino acids. CDR1 SNHLY and CDR2 FYNNEI come from the germline V gene. Trimming took off 4 bases at V and 1 base at J, with 13 bases between the two ends. CDR3 sequence (DNA): TGTGCCAGCAGTGCTGAGGGGACTCTCCAAGAGACCCAGTACTTC. It codes for CASSAEGTLQETQYF.

V gene TRBV19 combines with J gene TRBJ1-2; 8 nucleotides match TRBD1. The V and J ends lost 0 bases and 4 bases, in that order; junction bases with no gene match: 10. The CDR3 has 17 amino acids. Germline V gene lookup returns CDR1 LNHDA and CDR2 SQIVND (reference sequence). The CDR3 DNA is TGTGCCAGTAGTATAGAGCCTGACCGGGACAGGCTCTATGGCTACACCTTC. Its protein product is CASSIEPDRDRLYGYTF. The full variable domain, in which reference TRBV19 and TRBJ1-2 provide the parts outside the CDR3, is DGGITQSPKYLFRKEGQNVTLSCEQNLNHDAMYWYRQDPGQGLRLIYYSQIVNDFQKGDIAEGYSVSREKKESFPLTVTSAQKNPTAFYLCASSIEPDRDRLYGYTFGSGTRLTVV.

This clone was seen a single time. This sequence joins TRBV4-1 and TRBJ2-6; D gene ambiguous. V was pared by 0 bases and J by 1 base, with 7 bases between. CDR1 MGHRA and CDR2 YSYEKL come from the germline V gene. The CDR3 covers 16 residues. The DNA of the CDR3 is TGCGCCAGCAGCCAAGATGCAGGTTCTGGGGCCAACGTCCTGACTTTC. It codes for CASSQDAGSGANVLTF.

The V gene is TRBV7-9, the J gene TRBJ2-1; D gene uncertain. The CDR3 is 12 amino acids. CDR1 and CDR2 from the germline V gene are SEHNR and FQNEAQ (reference sequence). Trimming took off 1 base at V and 5 bases at J, with 3 bases between the two ends. CDR3 residues: CASSLGNNEQFF. CDR3 nucleotide sequence: TGTGCCAGCAGCTTAGGTAACAATGAGCAGTTCTTC.

The chain uses TRBV18 and TRBJ1-1; D remains unclear. The CDR3 runs to 13 residues. Looked up from germline, CDR1 is KGHSH and CDR2 is LQKENI. V was pared by 6 bases and J by 1 base, with 9 bases between. The CDR3 spells CASSSTQNTEAFF. The CDR3 bases are TGTGCCAGCTCGTCGACACAGAACACTGAAGCTTTCTTT.

V gene TRBV24-1 combines with J gene TRBJ2-2; 12 positions agree with TRBD2. J gave up 6 bases and V 3 bases, and 4 bases lay outside the gene matches. The V gene's germline CDR1 is KGHDR and CDR2 SFDVKD. The CDR3 is made up of 16 amino acids. The CDR3 DNA sequence: TGTGCCACCAGTGATCCGACTAGCGGGAGATCCGGGGAGCTGTTTTTT. Its translation is CATSDPTSGRSGELFF.

Only a few counts were recorded for this clone. The rearrangement uses TRBV7-9 and TRBJ1-3; no clear D gene. Trimming took off 0 bases at V and 4 bases at J, with 7 bases between the two ends. This CDR3 contains 14 residues. Germline V gene data show CDR1 as SEHNR and CDR2 as FQNEAQ (reference sequence). CDR3: CASSLAASGNTIYF. DNA of the CDR3: TGTGCCAGCAGCTTAGCCGCGTCCGGAAACACCATATATTTT.

This chain links TRBV5-1 with TRBJ2-3, with a possible D match to TRBD1 (5 bases). Trimming pared 2 bases from V and 4 bases from J, leaving 14 bases between. Germline values: CDR1 SGHRS, CDR2 YFSETQ. There are 15 residues in the CDR3. CDR3 region: CASSFAGLGADTQYF. The CDR3 region has the DNA TGCGCCAGCAGCTTTGCAGGCCTAGGGGCAGATACGCAGTATTTT.

V and J are TRBV19 and TRBJ1-1, with D possibly matching TRBD1 (6 bases). Germline V gene lookup returns CDR1 LNHDA and CDR2 SQIVND (reference sequence). The germline V and J ends were trimmed by 3 bases and 1 base, with 9 bases remaining between them. The CDR3 length is 14 residues. The CDR3 here is CASSMRQENTEAFF. CDR3 in DNA: TGTGCCAGTAGTATGCGACAGGAGAACACTGAAGCTTTCTTT.

The chain recombines TRBV28 with TRBJ2-7; 11 bases are a match to TRBD2. V trimming: 8 bases; J trimming: 2 bases; junction bases outside the gene matches: 5. The germline gives CDR1 MDHEN, CDR2 SYDVKM. This CDR3 spans 14 amino acids. This CDR3 is CASAGTSGAYEQYF. As DNA, the CDR3 is TGTGCCAGCGCAGGGACTAGCGGAGCCTACGAGCAGTACTTC.